These T cell receptor beta chains were read from a single sample in a study of T cell clones after liver transplantation. Data came from immunoSEQ multiplex PCR; TCRdb stores just in-frame clones and leaves some out. The data contain roughly 55,000 clones, less than 85% of them singletons. Specimen: CD4+ T cells from blood, collected before liver transplant. These receptors were collected from a human donor who received a liver transplant. Each CDR3 is given with its conserved first and last residue. A D gene is named only where the DNA matches it firmly. Expanded clones are given a class, and other clones once, few, many or no size at all.

j_gene | len | d_gene | v_gene | abundance | CDR3aa | CDR3nt
TRBJ2-6 | 19 | TRBD1 | TRBV5-1 | NA | CASSLEGQGVLSGANVLTF | TGCGCCAGCAGCTTGGAAGGACAGGGGGTCCTATCTGGGGCCAACGTCCTGACTTTC
TRBJ1-2 | 13 | NA | TRBV5-5 | NA | CASSLAGDVSYTF | TGTGCCAGCAGCTTGGCGGGCGATGTCAGCTACACCTTC
TRBJ2-5 | 17 | NA | TRBV6-1 | NA | CASSERTRAALQETQYF | TGTGCCAGCAGTGAAAGGACGAGAGCGGCCCTCCAAGAGACCCAGTACTTC
TRBJ1-2 | 11 | NA | TRBV20-1 | NA | CSAGRSYGYTF | TGCAGTGCGGGCAGGTCCTATGGCTACACCTTC
TRBJ1-1 | 10 | NA | TRBV6-5 | NA | CASRLLSAFF | TGTGCCAGCAGGCTTCTGAGTGCTTTCTTT
TRBJ2-7 | 15 | NA | TRBV7-2 | NA | CASSLGRATSYEQYF | TGTGCCAGCAGCTTAGGCCGAGCTACCTCCTACGAGCAGTACTTC
TRBJ1-3 | 16 | NA | TRBV10-3 | NA | CAISDGSSNVGNTIYF | TGTGCCATCAGTGACGGGAGCAGTAATGTCGGCAACACCATATATTTT
TRBJ2-2 | 15 | TRBD2 | TRBV5-1 | NA | CASQDGGAATGELFF | TGCGCCAGCCAAGACGGGGGGGCCGCCACCGGGGAGCTGTTTTTT
TRBJ2-7 | 17 | NA | TRBV5-5 | NA | CASSWVSTARPLGEQYF | TGTGCCAGCAGCTGGGTTTCGACAGCGAGGCCTTTGGGCGAGCAGTACTTC
TRBJ2-3 | 16 | TRBD1 | TRBV7-2 | NA | CASSLATGGFTDTQYF | TGTGCCAGCAGCTTAGCAACAGGGGGTTTCACAGATACGCAGTATTTT
TRBJ2-2 | 17 | TRBD2 | TRBV12-5 | NA | CASGTGTSGRNTGELFF | TGTGCTAGTGGGACCGGGACTAGCGGGAGAAACACCGGGGAGCTGTTTTTT
TRBJ2-6 | 12 | NA | TRBV28 | NA | CASRSGANVLTF | TGTGCCAGCCGCTCCGGGGCCAACGTCCTGACTTTC
TRBJ1-6 | 16 | NA | TRBV4-1 | NA | CASSLRHFPHNSPLHF | TGCGCCAGCAGCCTACGCCATTTCCCCCATAATTCACCCCTCCACTTT
TRBJ1-2 | 16 | TRBD1 | TRBV6-6 | few | CATTGQGVRPNYGYTF | TGTGCCACCACAGGACAGGGGGTCCGACCTAACTATGGCTACACCTTC
TRBJ1-1 | 15 | NA | TRBV27 | NA | CASSLYVTGSTEAFF | TGTGCCAGCAGTTTATATGTCACTGGGAGCACTGAAGCTTTCTTT
TRBJ1-6 | 14 | NA | TRBV5-6 | NA | CASTRFNRDAPLHF | TGTGCCAGCACCCGGTTCAACAGGGATGCACCCCTCCACTTT
TRBJ2-7 | 12 | NA | TRBV10-3 | NA | CATSTTPYEQYF | TGTGCCACCTCAACTACACCCTACGAGCAGTACTTC
TRBJ2-5 | 15 | TRBD1 | TRBV5-8 | few | CASTKMGTEKETQYF | TGTGCCAGCACTAAGATGGGGACAGAGAAAGAGACCCAGTACTTC
TRBJ2-2 | 16 | TRBD1 | TRBV19 | NA | CASSIRSGQGAGELFF | TGTGCCAGTAGTATAAGGTCCGGACAGGGGGCCGGGGAGCTGTTTTTT
TRBJ2-2 | 14 | NA | TRBV7-3 | NA | CASSLGGTFRELFF | TGTGCCAGCAGCTTAGGGGGGACATTTCGGGAGCTGTTTTTT
TRBJ2-3 | 14 | TRBD2 | TRBV7-2 | NA | CASSRTSFTDTQYF | TGTGCCAGCAGCAGGACTAGTTTCACAGATACGCAGTATTTT
TRBJ1-4 | 15 | NA | TRBV10-3 | once | CATRRGGSTNEKLFF | TGTGCCACCCGGCGAGGGGGGTCAACTAATGAAAAACTGTTTTTT
TRBJ2-3 | 14 | TRBD2 | TRBV11-2 | NA | CASRRGLVTDTQYF | TGTGCCAGCCGCCGGGGACTAGTGACAGATACGCAGTATTTT
TRBJ2-5 | 15 | TRBD2 | TRBV5-4 | NA | CASSLRLAGQETQYF | TGTGCCAGCAGCTTGCGACTAGCGGGGCAAGAAACCCAGTACTTC
TRBJ2-1 | 16 | NA | TRBV7-2 | NA | CASSKGTSSSYNEQFF | TGTGCCAGCAGCAAGGGGACTTCGAGCTCCTACAATGAGCAGTTCTTC
TRBJ1-1 | 15 | NA | TRBV28 | many | CASSSGSFMNTEAFF | TGTGCCAGCAGCTCGGGTTCTTTCATGAACACTGAAGCTTTCTTT
TRBJ2-5 | 16 | TRBD2 | TRBV18 | NA | CASSLTTSGLQETQYF | TGTGCCAGCTCACTGACGACTAGCGGGCTGCAAGAGACCCAGTACTTC
TRBJ2-2 | 19 | TRBD2 | TRBV7-3 | NA | CASSLHTDSGGENTGELFF | TGTGCCAGCAGCCTCCACACGGATAGCGGGGGAGAGAACACCGGGGAGCTGTTTTTT
TRBJ2-3 | 15 | TRBD1 | TRBV6-1 | NA | CASSEGWGQGHTQYF | TGTGCCAGCAGTGAAGGCTGGGGACAGGGCCATACGCAGTATTTT
TRBJ1-1 | 13 | NA | TRBV7-2 | NA | CASSLAPNIEAFF | TGTGCCAGCAGCTTAGCGCCTAACATCGAGGCTTTCTTT
TRBJ1-1 | 13 | NA | TRBV5-4 | NA | CASSFGENTEAFF | TGTGCCAGCAGCTTTGGGGAGAACACTGAAGCTTTCTTT
TRBJ1-3 | 19 | TRBD1 | TRBV7-6 | NA | CASSSPGTEDLISGNTIYF | TGTGCCAGCAGTTCGCCCGGGACAGAGGACCTTATCTCTGGAAACACCATATATTTT
TRBJ2-7 | 14 | NA | TRBV10-3 | NA | CAISVKGGDYEQYF | TGTGCCATCAGTGTTAAGGGGGGCGACTACGAGCAGTACTTC
TRBJ1-2 | 18 | TRBD1 | TRBV7-9 | NA | CASSLVPGTGTLFRGYTF | TGTGCCAGCAGCTTAGTGCCCGGGACAGGGACCCTTTTCCGCGGCTACACCTTC
TRBJ1-2 | 14 | TRBD1 | TRBV7-2 | NA | CASSRRRGNYGYTF | TGTGCCAGCAGCCGCCGCAGGGGGAACTATGGCTACACCTTC
TRBJ2-7 | 15 | TRBD2 | TRBV7-2 | NA | CASSFAGTSGTEQYF | TGTGCCAGCAGCTTCGCCGGGACTAGCGGGACCGAGCAGTACTTC
TRBJ2-3 | 13 | TRBD2 | TRBV9 | few | CASSLLAGGTQYF | TGTGCCAGCAGCCTTCTAGCGGGTGGGACGCAGTATTTT
TRBJ2-3 | 16 | NA | TRBV9 | NA | CASSAWGFTNTDTQYF | TGTGCCAGCAGCGCGTGGGGATTTACCAATACAGATACGCAGTATTTT
TRBJ2-1 | 15 | TRBD2 | TRBV4-2 | NA | CASSQVLAGDFEQFF | TGTGCCAGCAGCCAAGTTCTAGCGGGAGACTTTGAGCAGTTCTTC
TRBJ2-5 | 11 | TRBD1 | TRBV2 | NA | CGSGQGETQYF | TGTGGGTCTGGACAGGGTGAGACCCAGTACTTC
TRBJ2-5 | 13 | TRBD2 | TRBV10-2 | NA | CASRTSGAETQYF | TGCGCCAGCAGGACTAGCGGGGCTGAGACCCAGTACTTC
TRBJ2-5 | 14 | NA | TRBV11-2 | once | CASSPRGPRETQYF | TGTGCCAGCAGCCCCAGGGGCCCCAGAGAGACCCAGTACTTC
TRBJ1-5 | 15 | NA | TRBV2 | NA | CASRGEGKGGQPQHF | TGTGCCAGCAGGGGGGAGGGCAAGGGCGGTCAGCCCCAGCATTTT
TRBJ1-2 | 13 | NA | TRBV5-5 | NA | CASSLQGPYGYTF | TGTGCCAGCAGCTTGCAGGGGCCCTATGGCTACACCTTC
TRBJ2-1 | 15 | NA | TRBV7-9 | NA | CASSFSRGPRGEQFF | TGTGCCAGCAGCTTTTCTAGGGGCCCCCGCGGTGAGCAGTTCTTC
TRBJ1-2 | 14 | NA | TRBV28 | NA | CASSFPDSNYGYTF | TGTGCCAGCAGTTTCCCCGACAGTAACTATGGCTACACCTTC
TRBJ2-2 | 15 | NA | TRBV2 | NA | CASRTGQSHTGELFF | TGTGCCAGCAGAACGGGACAATCACACACCGGGGAGCTGTTTTTT
TRBJ2-5 | 17 | TRBD2 | TRBV7-9 | once | CASSLGRSGSPQETQYF | TGTGCCAGCAGCTTAGGGCGTAGCGGGAGCCCACAAGAGACCCAGTACTTC
TRBJ2-1 | 15 | TRBD2 | TRBV10-3 | once | CAINHGGREYNEQFF | TGTGCCATCAATCATGGCGGGAGGGAATACAATGAGCAGTTCTTC
TRBJ2-4 | 16 | NA | TRBV14 | NA | CASSQGGRGAWNIQYF | TGTGCCAGCAGCCAAGGGGGGAGAGGGGCTTGGAACATTCAGTACTTC